The clone carrying this TCR beta chain was seen a handful of times. Produced via immunoSEQ multiplex PCR; TCRdb's table is partial and in-frame only. Among 240,000 or so clones, around 86% were seen once, and the ten largest hold about 1.2%. Germline CDR1 LNHDA, CDR2 SQIVND (reference sequence). The germline V and J ends were trimmed by 7 bases and 4 bases, with 16 bases remaining between them. This CDR3 spans 14 amino acids. These data originate in a study of cytomegalovirus exposure and HLA in healthy donors. Sequencing input: PBMCs. The clonotype comes from a woman in her 30s in good health and CMV-seropositive. The chain is built from TRBV19 and TRBJ2-5; D is possibly TRBD1 (6 bases). The CDR3 nucleotides are TGTGCCAGTAATTTCGGACAGCCGACAGAGACCCAGTACTTC. Amino acid sequence: CASNFGQPTETQYF.